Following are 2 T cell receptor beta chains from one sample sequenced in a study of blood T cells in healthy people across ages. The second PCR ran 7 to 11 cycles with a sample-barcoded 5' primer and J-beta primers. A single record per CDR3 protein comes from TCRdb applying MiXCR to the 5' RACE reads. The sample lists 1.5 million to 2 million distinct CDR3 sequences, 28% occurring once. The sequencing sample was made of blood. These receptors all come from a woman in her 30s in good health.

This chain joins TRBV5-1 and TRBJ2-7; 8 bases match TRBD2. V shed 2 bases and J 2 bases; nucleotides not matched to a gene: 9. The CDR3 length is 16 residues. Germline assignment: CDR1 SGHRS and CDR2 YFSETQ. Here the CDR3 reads CASSFTTGTRTYEQYF. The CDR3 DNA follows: TGCGCCAGCAGCTTTACGACCGGGACTAGAACCTACGAGCAGTACTTC.

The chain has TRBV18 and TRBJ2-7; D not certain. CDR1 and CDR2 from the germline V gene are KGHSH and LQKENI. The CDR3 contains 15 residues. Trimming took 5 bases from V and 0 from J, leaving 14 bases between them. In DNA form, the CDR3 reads TGTGCCAGCTCAGCAACGACACTGCCCTCCTACGAGCAGTACTTC. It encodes CASSATTLPSYEQYF.